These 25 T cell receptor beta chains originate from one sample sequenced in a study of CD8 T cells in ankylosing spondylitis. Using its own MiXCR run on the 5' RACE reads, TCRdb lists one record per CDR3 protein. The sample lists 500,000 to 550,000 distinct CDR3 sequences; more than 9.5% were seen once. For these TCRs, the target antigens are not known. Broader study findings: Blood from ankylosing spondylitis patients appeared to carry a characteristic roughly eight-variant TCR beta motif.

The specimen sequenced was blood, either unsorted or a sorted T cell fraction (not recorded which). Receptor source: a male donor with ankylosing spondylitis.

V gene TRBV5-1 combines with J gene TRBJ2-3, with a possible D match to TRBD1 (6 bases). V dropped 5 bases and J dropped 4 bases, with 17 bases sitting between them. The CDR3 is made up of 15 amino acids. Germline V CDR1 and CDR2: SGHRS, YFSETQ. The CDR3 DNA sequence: TGCGCCAGCAGGTTACAGGGCAGGGCAGCAGATACGCAGTATTTT. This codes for CASRLQGRAADTQYF.

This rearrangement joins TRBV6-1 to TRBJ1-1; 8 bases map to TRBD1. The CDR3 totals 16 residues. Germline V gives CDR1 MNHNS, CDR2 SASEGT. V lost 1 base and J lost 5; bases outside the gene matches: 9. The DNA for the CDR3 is TGTGCCAGCAGTGAAGAGGCCAGGGGGCGAGGTACTGAAGCTTTCTTT. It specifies CASSEEARGRGTEAFF.

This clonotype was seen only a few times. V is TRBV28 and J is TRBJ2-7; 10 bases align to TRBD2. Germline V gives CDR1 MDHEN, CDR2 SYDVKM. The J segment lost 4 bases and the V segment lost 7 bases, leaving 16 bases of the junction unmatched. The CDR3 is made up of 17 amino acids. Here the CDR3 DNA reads TGTGCCAGCACCTGGAAAGAGCGGGAGGGACCTAAATACGAGCAGTACTTC. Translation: CASTWKEREGPKYEQYF.

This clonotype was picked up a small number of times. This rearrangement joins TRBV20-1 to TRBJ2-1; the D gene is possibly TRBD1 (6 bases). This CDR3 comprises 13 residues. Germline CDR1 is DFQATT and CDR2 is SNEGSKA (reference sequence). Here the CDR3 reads CSVGTPSYNEQFF. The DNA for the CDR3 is TGCAGCGTCGGGACACCCTCCTACAATGAGCAGTTCTTC.

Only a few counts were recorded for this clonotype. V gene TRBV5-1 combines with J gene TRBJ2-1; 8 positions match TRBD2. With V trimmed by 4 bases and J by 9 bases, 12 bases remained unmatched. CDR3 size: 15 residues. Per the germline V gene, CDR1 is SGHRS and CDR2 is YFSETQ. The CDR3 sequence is CASSILAVGGGEQFF. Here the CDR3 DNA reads TGCGCCAGCAGCATACTAGCGGTGGGGGGTGGTGAGCAGTTCTTC.

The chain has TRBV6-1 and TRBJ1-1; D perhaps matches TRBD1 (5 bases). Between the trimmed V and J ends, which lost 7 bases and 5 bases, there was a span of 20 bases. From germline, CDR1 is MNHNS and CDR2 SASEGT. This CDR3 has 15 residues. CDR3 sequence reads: CASKGAPRGGTEAFF. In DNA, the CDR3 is TGTGCCAGCAAGGGAGCCCCTCGGGGGGGGACTGAAGCTTTCTTT.

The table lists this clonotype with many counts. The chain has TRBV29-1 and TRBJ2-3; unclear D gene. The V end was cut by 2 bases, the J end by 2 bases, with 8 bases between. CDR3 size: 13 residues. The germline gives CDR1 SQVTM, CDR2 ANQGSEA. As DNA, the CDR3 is TGCAGCGTTGAAAGGATGTTCACAGATACGCAGTATTTT. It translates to CSVERMFTDTQYF.

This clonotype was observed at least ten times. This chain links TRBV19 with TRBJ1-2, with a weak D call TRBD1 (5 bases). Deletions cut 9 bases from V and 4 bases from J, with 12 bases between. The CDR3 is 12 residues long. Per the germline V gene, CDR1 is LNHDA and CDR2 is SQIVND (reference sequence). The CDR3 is CASQGGIYGYTF. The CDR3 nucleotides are TGTGCCAGCCAGGGTGGTATCTATGGCTACACCTTC.

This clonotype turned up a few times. CDR3 in amino acids: CASSWGTGLVTEAFF. The CDR3 nucleotides read TGCGCCAGCAGCTGGGGGACAGGATTGGTCACTGAAGCTTTCTTT. This rearrangement joins TRBV5-1 to TRBJ1-1, with 8 nucleotides matching TRBD1. Looked up from germline, CDR1 is SGHRS and CDR2 is YFSETQ. The CDR3 totals 15 residues. The V gene end was trimmed by 3 bases and the J gene end by 4 bases; junction bases not matched to a gene: 8. Together with reference TRBV5-1 and TRBJ1-1, the CDR3 gives the full variable domain: KAGVTQTPRYLIKTRGQQVTLSCSPISGHRSVSWYQQTPGQGLQFLFEYFSETQRNKGNFPGRFSGRQFSNSRSEMNVSTLELGDSALYLCASSWGTGLVTEAFFGQGTRLTVV.

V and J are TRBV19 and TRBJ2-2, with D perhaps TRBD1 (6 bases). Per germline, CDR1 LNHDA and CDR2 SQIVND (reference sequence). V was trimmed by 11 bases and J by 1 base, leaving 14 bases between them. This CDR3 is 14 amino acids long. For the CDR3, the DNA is TGTGCCGCTAGGTGGACAGTGAACACCGGGGAGCTGTTTTTT. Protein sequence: CAARWTVNTGELFF. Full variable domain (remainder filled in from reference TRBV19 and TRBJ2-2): DGGITQSPKYLFRKEGQNVTLSCEQNLNHDAMYWYRQDPGQGLRLIYYSQIVNDFQKGDIAEGYSVSREKKESFPLTVTSAQKNPTAFYLCAARWTVNTGELFFGEGSRLTVL.

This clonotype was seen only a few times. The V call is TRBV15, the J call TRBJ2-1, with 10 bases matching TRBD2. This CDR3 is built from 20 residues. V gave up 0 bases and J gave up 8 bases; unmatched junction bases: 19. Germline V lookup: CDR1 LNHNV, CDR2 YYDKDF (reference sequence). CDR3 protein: CATSRDSRASGRFFYDEQFF. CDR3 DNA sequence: TGTGCCACCAGCAGAGATTCACGGGCTAGCGGGAGATTTTTTTATGATGAGCAGTTCTTC. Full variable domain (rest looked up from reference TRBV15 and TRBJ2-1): DAMVIQNPRYQVTQFGKPVTLSCSQTLNHNVMYWYQQKSSQAPKLLFHYYDKDFNNEADTPDNFQSRRPNTSFCFLDIRSPGLGDTAMYLCATSRDSRASGRFFYDEQFFGPGTRLTVL.

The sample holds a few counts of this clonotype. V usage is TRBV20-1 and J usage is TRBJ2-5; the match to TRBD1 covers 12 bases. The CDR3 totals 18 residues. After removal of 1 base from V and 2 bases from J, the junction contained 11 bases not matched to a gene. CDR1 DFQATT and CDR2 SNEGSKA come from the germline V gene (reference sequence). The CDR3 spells CSARGGTGGAFGQETQYF. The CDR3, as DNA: TGCAGTGCTAGAGGCGGGACAGGGGGCGCGTTTGGGCAAGAGACCCAGTACTTC.

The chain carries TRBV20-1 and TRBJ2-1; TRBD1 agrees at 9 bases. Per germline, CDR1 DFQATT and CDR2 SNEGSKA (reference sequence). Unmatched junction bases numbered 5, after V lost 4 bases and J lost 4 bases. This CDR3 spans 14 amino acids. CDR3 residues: CSANRDRVYNEQFF. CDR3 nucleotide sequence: TGCAGTGCTAACCGGGACAGGGTTTACAATGAGCAGTTCTTC.

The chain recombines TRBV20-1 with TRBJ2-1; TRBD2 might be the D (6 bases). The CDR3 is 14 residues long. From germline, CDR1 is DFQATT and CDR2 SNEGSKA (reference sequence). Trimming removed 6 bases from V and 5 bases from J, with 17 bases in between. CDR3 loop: CSAGGASVDNEQFF. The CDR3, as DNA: TGCAGTGCCGGCGGGGCTAGCGTGGACAATGAGCAGTTCTTC.

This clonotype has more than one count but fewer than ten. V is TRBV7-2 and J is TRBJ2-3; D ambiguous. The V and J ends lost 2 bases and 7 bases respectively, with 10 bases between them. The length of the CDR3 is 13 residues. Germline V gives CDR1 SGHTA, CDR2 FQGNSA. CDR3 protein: CASSLSISNTQYF. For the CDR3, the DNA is TGTGCCAGCAGCTTAAGCATCAGTAATACGCAGTATTTT.

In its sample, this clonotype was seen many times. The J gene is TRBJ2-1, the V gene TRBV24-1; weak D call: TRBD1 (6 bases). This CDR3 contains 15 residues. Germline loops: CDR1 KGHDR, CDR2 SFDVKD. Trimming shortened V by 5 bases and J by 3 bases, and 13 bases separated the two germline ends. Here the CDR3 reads CATSGVGASYNEQFF. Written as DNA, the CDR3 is TGTGCCACCAGTGGTGTGGGGGCAAGCTACAATGAGCAGTTCTTC.

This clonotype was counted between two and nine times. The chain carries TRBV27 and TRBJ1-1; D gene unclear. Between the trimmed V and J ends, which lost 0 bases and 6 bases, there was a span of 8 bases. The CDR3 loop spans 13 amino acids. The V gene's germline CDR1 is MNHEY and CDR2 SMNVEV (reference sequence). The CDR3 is CASSLSMRAEAFF. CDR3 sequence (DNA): TGTGCCAGCAGTTTATCGATGAGGGCTGAAGCTTTCTTT.

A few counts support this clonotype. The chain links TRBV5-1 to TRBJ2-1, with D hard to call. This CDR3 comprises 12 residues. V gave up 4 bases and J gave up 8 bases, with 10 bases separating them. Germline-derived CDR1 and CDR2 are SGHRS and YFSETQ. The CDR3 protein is CASSPPTDEQFF. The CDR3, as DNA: TGCGCCAGCAGCCCCCCCACGGATGAGCAGTTCTTC.

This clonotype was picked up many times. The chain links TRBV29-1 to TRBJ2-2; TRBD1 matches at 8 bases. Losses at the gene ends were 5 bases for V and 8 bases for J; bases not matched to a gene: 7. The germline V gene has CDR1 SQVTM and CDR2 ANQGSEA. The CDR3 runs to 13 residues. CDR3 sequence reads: CSVLPQGAGELFF. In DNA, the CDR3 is TGCAGCGTTCTACCCCAGGGGGCGGGGGAGCTGTTTTTT.

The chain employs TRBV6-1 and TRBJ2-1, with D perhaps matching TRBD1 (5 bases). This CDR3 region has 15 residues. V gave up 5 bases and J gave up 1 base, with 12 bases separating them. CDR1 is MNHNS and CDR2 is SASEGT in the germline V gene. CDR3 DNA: TGTGCCAGCAGTCCTGACAGAAATTCCTACAATGAGCAGTTCTTC. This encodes CASSPDRNSYNEQFF.

CDR3 in amino acids: CASSASGRDEQYV. CDR3 sequence (DNA): TGCGCCAGCAGTGCTAGCGGGAGAGACGAGCAGTACGTC. The chain employs TRBV10-1 and TRBJ2-7; 10 positions match TRBD2. The CDR3 contains 13 residues. The J segment lost 5 bases and the V segment lost 4 bases, leaving 2 bases of the junction unmatched. CDR1 and CDR2 from the germline V gene are WNHNN and SYGVQD (reference sequence).

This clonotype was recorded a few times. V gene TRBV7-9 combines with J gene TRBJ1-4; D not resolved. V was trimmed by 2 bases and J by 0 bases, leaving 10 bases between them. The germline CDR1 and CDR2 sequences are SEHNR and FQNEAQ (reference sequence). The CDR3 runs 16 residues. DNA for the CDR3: TGTGCCAGCAGCTTAAGGGCCGGCGCAACTAATGAAAAACTGTTTTTT. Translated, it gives CASSLRAGATNEKLFF.

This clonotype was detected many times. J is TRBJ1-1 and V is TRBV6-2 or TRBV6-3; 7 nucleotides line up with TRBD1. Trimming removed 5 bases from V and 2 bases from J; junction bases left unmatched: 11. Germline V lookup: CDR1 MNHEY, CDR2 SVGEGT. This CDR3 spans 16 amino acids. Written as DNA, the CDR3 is TGTGCCAGCAGTGCCATGTGGGGGACAGTAAACACTGAAGCTTTCTTT. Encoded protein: CASSAMWGTVNTEAFF.

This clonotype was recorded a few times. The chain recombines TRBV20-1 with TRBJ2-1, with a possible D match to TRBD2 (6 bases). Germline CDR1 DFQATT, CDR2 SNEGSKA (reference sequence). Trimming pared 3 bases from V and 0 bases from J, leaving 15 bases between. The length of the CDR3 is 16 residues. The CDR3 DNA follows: TGCAGTGCTAGTGGAGGGAAGGGCGGCTCCTACAATGAGCAGTTCTTC. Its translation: CSASGGKGGSYNEQFF.

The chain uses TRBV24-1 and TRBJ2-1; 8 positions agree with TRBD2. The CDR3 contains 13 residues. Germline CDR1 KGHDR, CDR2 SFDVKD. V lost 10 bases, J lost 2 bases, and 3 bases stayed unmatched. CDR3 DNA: TGTGCCACGGCGGGGGGTGCCTACAATGAGCAGTTCTTC. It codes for CATAGGAYNEQFF.